These 22 T cell receptor beta chains originate from one sample sequenced in a study of cytomegalovirus exposure and HLA in healthy donors. The PCR had 60 Vbeta and 13 Jbeta primers. The assay was immunoSEQ multiplex PCR, and TCRdb's table has in-frame clones only and misses some. This specimen shows 65,000 to 90,000 clones; the ten leading clones hold 2.4%. The sequenced material came from PBMCs. The receptors were sampled from a female donor in good health and CMV-seropositive.

The chain uses TRBV19 and TRBJ2-7; 9 positions match TRBD1. Germline values: CDR1 LNHDA, CDR2 SQIVND (reference sequence). The CDR3 extends over 14 amino acids. Losses at the gene ends were 10 bases for V and 2 bases for J; bases not matched to a gene: 9. The CDR3 reads CATSGTGYPYEQYF. The CDR3 coding sequence is TGTGCCACTTCCGGGACAGGGTACCCCTACGAGCAGTACTTC. Combining the CDR3 with reference TRBV19 and TRBJ2-7 gives the whole variable domain DGGITQSPKYLFRKEGQNVTLSCEQNLNHDAMYWYRQDPGQGLRLIYYSQIVNDFQKGDIAEGYSVSREKKESFPLTVTSAQKNPTAFYLCATSGTGYPYEQYFGPGTRLTVT.

The chain is built from TRBV5-5 and TRBJ1-4; D gene uncertain. CDR1 and CDR2 (germline): SGHKS, YYEKEE (reference sequence). V was trimmed by 0 bases and J by 7 bases, leaving 7 bases between them. The CDR3 is made up of 13 amino acids. The CDR3 bases are TGTGCCAGCAGCTTGGCGGTAACTGAAAAACTGTTTTTT. It is translated as CASSLAVTEKLFF.

The gene calls are TRBV14 and TRBJ2-1; D gene unclear. There are 15 residues in the CDR3. V was shortened by 1 base and J by 3 bases, with 10 bases between the two germline ends. From germline, CDR1 is SGHDN and CDR2 FVKESK. The CDR3 DNA sequence: TGTGCCAGCAGCCAAGGGGTCGCGGTCTACAATGAGCAGTTCTTC. Translated, it gives CASSQGVAVYNEQFF.

The chain combines TRBV7-9 with TRBJ1-2, with TRBD1 matching 10 bases. Germline trimming cut 5 bases from V and 4 bases from J; bases unmatched to any gene: 13. In germline, CDR1 is SEHNR, CDR2 FQNEAQ (reference sequence). The CDR3 extends over 17 amino acids. The CDR3 spells CASSPRTGGTASYGYTF. Here the CDR3 DNA reads TGTGCCAGCAGCCCCAGGACAGGGGGGACCGCCAGCTATGGCTACACCTTC.

The genes are TRBV5-4 and TRBJ1-1; the D gene is possibly TRBD1 (5 bases). With 2 bases removed from V and 6 bases from J, the gap between germline ends came to 11 bases. CDR3 size: 13 residues. The germline V gene has CDR1 SGHNT and CDR2 YYREEE (reference sequence). The CDR3 here is CASSFTEGAEAFF. DNA of the CDR3: TGTGCCAGCAGCTTCACCGAAGGGGCTGAAGCTTTCTTT.

This CDR3 reads CATALGDNTDTQYF. The CDR3 DNA sequence: TGCGCCACCGCCCTGGGGGACAACACAGATACGCAGTATTTT. The V call is TRBV5-1, the J call TRBJ2-3; perhaps TRBD1 as D (6 bases). CDR1 and CDR2 (germline): SGHRS, YFSETQ. This CDR3 has 14 residues. Trimming stripped 9 bases from V and 2 bases from J, with 16 bases between.

The CDR3 reads CASTPGDSFNSPLHF. The CDR3 coding sequence is TGTGCCAGTACCCCGGGGGACAGTTTTAATTCACCCCTCCACTTT. The rearrangement uses TRBV19 and TRBJ1-6, with 7 bases matching TRBD1. The V gene's germline CDR1 is LNHDA and CDR2 SQIVND (reference sequence). The junction had 9 bases not matched to a gene; V was cut back by 7 bases and J by 6 bases. The length of the CDR3 is 15 residues. Filled out from reference TRBV19 and TRBJ1-6, the complete variable domain reads DGGITQSPKYLFRKEGQNVTLSCEQNLNHDAMYWYRQDPGQGLRLIYYSQIVNDFQKGDIAEGYSVSREKKESFPLTVTSAQKNPTAFYLCASTPGDSFNSPLHFGNGTRLTVT.

The rearrangement uses TRBV9 and TRBJ2-5; TRBD1 might be the D (6 bases). The end of the DNA fits TRBJ2-7 better, so the J call may be wrong. CDR3 length: 15 amino acids. Germline V gives CDR1 SGDLS, CDR2 YYNGEE. CDR3 region: CASSAAGTLVYEQYF. The CDR3 DNA reads as TGTGCCAGCAGCGCGGCCGGGACACTCGTCTACGAGCAGTACTTC.

V and J are TRBV4-2 and TRBJ2-7; possible D gene TRBD2, 6 bases. This CDR3 has 15 residues. Germline loops: CDR1 LGHNA, CDR2 YNFKEQ. The V and J ends lost 4 bases and 5 bases respectively, with 18 bases between them. The CDR3 here is CASSPRSGVGDEQYF. CDR3 DNA sequence: TGTGCCAGCAGCCCAAGGTCGGGGGTGGGGGACGAGCAGTACTTC.

Note on this clone: The same CDR3 is also encoded by other DNA sequences in this sample. The rearrangement uses TRBV19 and TRBJ1-1, with D unclear. The CDR3 consists of 13 residues. The germline V and J ends were trimmed by 5 bases and 0 bases, with 7 bases remaining between them. Germline loops: CDR1 LNHDA, CDR2 SQIVND (reference sequence). The CDR3 nucleotides are TGTGCCAGTAGTGCAACAGTGAACACTGAAGCTTTCTTT. This codes for CASSATVNTEAFF.

This sequence joins TRBV4-1 and TRBJ1-2, with D perhaps matching TRBD1 (5 bases). Trimming took off 3 bases at V and 2 bases at J, with 13 bases between the two ends. The germline V gene encodes CDR1 MGHRA and CDR2 YSYEKL. CDR3 length equals 15 residues. DNA of the CDR3: TGCGCCAGCAGCCACCAACAGGCGATCAACTATGGCTACACCTTC. Amino acids: CASSHQQAINYGYTF.

This chain joins TRBV19 and TRBJ2-2; 7 bases are shared with TRBD1. The CDR3 covers 12 residues. Germline assignment: CDR1 LNHDA and CDR2 SQIVND (reference sequence). The V segment lost 8 bases and the J segment 6 bases; nucleotides outside the gene matches: 3. The CDR3 region is CASCTGAGELFF. The DNA of the CDR3 is TGTGCCAGTTGTACAGGGGCCGGGGAGCTGTTTTTT.

The chain links TRBV6-6 to TRBJ1-5, with unresolved D. In germline, CDR1 is MNHNY, CDR2 SVGAGI (reference sequence). Trimming stripped 0 bases from V and 6 bases from J, with 6 bases between. The CDR3 loop spans 13 amino acids. The chain's CDR3 is CASSYSNGQPQHF. CDR3 nucleotide sequence: TGTGCCAGCAGTTACTCGAACGGTCAGCCCCAGCATTTT.

This rearrangement joins TRBV7-6 to TRBJ1-1; D perhaps matches TRBD1 (5 bases). The germline V gene has CDR1 SGHVS and CDR2 FNYEAQ. The CDR3 length is 12 residues. V was trimmed by 2 bases and J by 7 bases, leaving 8 bases between them. This CDR3 reads CASSLRTGEAFF. As DNA, the CDR3 is TGTGCCAGCAGCTTACGCACAGGTGAAGCTTTCTTT.

This sequence joins TRBV5-1 and TRBJ2-3, with TRBD2 identical over 7 bases. Germline assignment: CDR1 SGHRS and CDR2 YFSETQ. The CDR3 is made up of 15 amino acids. V lost 2 bases to trimming and J lost 1 base; unmatched junction nucleotides: 4. The CDR3 DNA reads TGCGCCAGCAGCTTTCGTGGGGGGGGCACAGATACGCAGTATTTT. Amino acid sequence: CASSFRGGGTDTQYF.

The chain recombines TRBV27 with TRBJ2-1, with TRBD2 identical over 7 bases. Germline loops: CDR1 MNHEY, CDR2 SMNVEV (reference sequence). V lost 6 bases and J lost 8; bases outside the gene matches: 10. The CDR3 covers 14 residues. Written as DNA, the CDR3 is TGTGCCAGCAGCTTCGCGGTAGCGGGCTATGAGCAGTTCTTC. Encoded protein: CASSFAVAGYEQFF.

The rearrangement uses TRBV18 and TRBJ1-1; no firm D call. Per germline, CDR1 KGHSH and CDR2 LQKENI. The length of the CDR3 is 13 residues. V was shortened by 5 bases and J by 4 bases, with 11 bases between the two germline ends. The CDR3 protein is CASSDGEGTEAFF. The CDR3 bases are TGTGCCAGCTCAGACGGGGAGGGCACTGAAGCTTTCTTT.

V is TRBV7-3 and J is TRBJ1-4; 8 bases are a match to TRBD1. V shed 0 bases, J shed 7 bases, and the junction held 7 bases outside the gene matches. Germline CDR1 reads SGHTA; CDR2 reads FQGTGA. CDR3 size: 16 residues. For the CDR3, the DNA is TGTGCCAGCAGCTTAACAGGACAGGGTGCGAGTGAAAAACTGTTTTTT. It specifies CASSLTGQGASEKLFF.

The chain is built from TRBV30 and TRBJ1-1; D unclear. Trimming took 5 bases from V and 7 from J, leaving 8 bases between them. The germline CDR1 and CDR2 sequences are GTSNPN and SVGIG (reference sequence). This CDR3 region has 10 residues. In DNA, the CDR3 is TGTGCCTGGGGGAGGAGTGAAGCTTTCTTT. This codes for CAWGRSEAFF.

The chain joins TRBV27 to TRBJ2-7, with 7 bases fitting TRBD1. Trimming took 4 bases from V and 2 from J; bases not matched to a gene: 5. Germline assignment: CDR1 MNHEY and CDR2 SMNVEV (reference sequence). The CDR3 covers 14 residues. The chain's CDR3 is CASSSKDRPYEQYF. The CDR3 DNA reads TGTGCCAGCAGTTCCAAGGACAGGCCCTACGAGCAGTACTTC.

V and J are TRBV9 and TRBJ1-2; D might be TRBD1 (5 bases). Germline values: CDR1 SGDLS, CDR2 YYNGEE. V was cut by 0 bases and J by 0 bases, with 9 bases left in between. This CDR3 region has 15 residues. CDR3 sequence: CASSVGSRANYGYTF. DNA for the CDR3: TGTGCCAGCAGCGTAGGGTCCAGGGCTAACTATGGCTACACCTTC.

The gene calls are TRBV30 and TRBJ1-4; 7 bases are a match to TRBD1. Trimming removed 8 bases from V and 7 bases from J; junction bases left unmatched: 16. Germline V lookup: CDR1 GTSNPN, CDR2 SVGIG (reference sequence). This CDR3 is 15 amino acids long. The CDR3 DNA is TGTGCCGGGACCACACAGGGGTTAAGTAGTGAAAAACTGTTTTTT. As protein: CAGTTQGLSSEKLFF. Using reference TRBV30 and TRBJ1-4 for the parts outside the CDR3, the full variable domain is SQTIHQWPATLVQPVGSPLSLECTVEGTSNPNLYWYRQAAGRGLQLLFYSVGIGQISSEVPQNLSASRPQDRQFILSSKKLLLSDSGFYLCAGTTQGLSSEKLFFGSGTQLSVL.